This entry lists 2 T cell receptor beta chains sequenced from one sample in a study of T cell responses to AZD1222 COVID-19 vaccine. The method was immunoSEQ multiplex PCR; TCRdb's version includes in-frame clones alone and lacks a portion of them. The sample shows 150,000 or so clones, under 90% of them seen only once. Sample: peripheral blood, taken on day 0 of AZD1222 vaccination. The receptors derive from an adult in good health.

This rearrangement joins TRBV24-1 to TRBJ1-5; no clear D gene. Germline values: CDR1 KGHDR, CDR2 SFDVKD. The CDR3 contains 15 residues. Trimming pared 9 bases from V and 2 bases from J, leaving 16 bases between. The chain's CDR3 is CATPLIIRGNQPQHF. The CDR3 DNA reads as TGTGCCACCCCCCTAATAATCCGGGGCAATCAGCCCCAGCATTTT.

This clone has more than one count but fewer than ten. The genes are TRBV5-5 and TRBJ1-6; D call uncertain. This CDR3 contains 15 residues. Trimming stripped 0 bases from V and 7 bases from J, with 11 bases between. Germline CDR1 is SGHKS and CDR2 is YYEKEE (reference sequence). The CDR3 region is CASSLGGTGNSPLHF. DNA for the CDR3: TGTGCCAGCAGCTTGGGAGGTACGGGAAATTCACCCCTCCACTTT. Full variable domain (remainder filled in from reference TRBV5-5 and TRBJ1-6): DAGVTQSPTHLIKTRGQQVTLRCSPISGHKSVSWYQQVLGQGPQFIFQYYEKEERGRGNFPDRFSARQFPNYSSELNVNALLLGDSALYLCASSLGGTGNSPLHFGNGTRLTVT.